This T cell receptor (beta chain) was obtained from a study of Graves' ophthalmopathy and Graves' hyperthyroidism (dated by TCRdb to the late 2010s). Concerning the study at large: Hyperthyroidism was defined as stable when no progression to ophthalmopathy occurred within 18 months of follow-up. To tell Graves' ophthalmopathy apart from Graves' hyperthyroidism, and to predict which patients would progress to ophthalmopathy, the study relied on TCR beta repertoire signatures. To explore V-J signatures that distinguish ophthalmopathy from hyperthyroidism, a discovery set of 100 patients was enrolled, made up of approximately 45 with ophthalmopathy and fewer than 60 with stable hyperthyroidism. Once sampling was done, hyperthyroidism patients were given methimazole at a starting dose of 30 mg daily, while ophthalmopathy patients were given high-dose intravenous methylprednisolone. In over 5 hyperthyroidism patients, the T-cell repertoires found in thyroid tissue were compared with those found in blood. An independent validation cohort comprised some 18 hyperthyroidism patients and 15 to 17 patients who later progressed from hyperthyroidism to ophthalmopathy. In total, 120 to 150 blood samples were TCR-sequenced: 40 to 45 ophthalmopathy, about 75 hyperthyroidism and some 17 hyperthyroidism-to-ophthalmopathy patients. General findings and caveats noted by the study authors: The 13-signature model separated ophthalmopathy from stable hyperthyroidism with 85% to 90% sensitivity and approximately 83% specificity in cross-validation, and 80%/75% in the test set. Most of the expanded thyroid clonotypes with a frequency above 0.001 were also detected in blood, and it was suggested that the thyroid immune response may be reflected by blood repertoires. In validation, the model predicted ophthalmopathy progression with about 64% sensitivity and 72.22% specificity; 12 predicted patients were CT-confirmed with GO in a median of 6.5 months. No statistical method was used to set the sample size in advance, and the investigators knew which group each participant was assigned to.

The V end gives up 5 bases and the J end 2 bases, leaving 15 bases in the junction not matched to a gene. The CDR3 measures 17 amino acids from cysteine to phenylalanine. Only CDR3 DNA is held: 51 bases, read in frame from base 1. CDR1 SGHTA and CDR2 FQGTGA are derived from the germline V gene. Hyperthyroidism patients were newly diagnosed, with disease duration under 2 months, and aged 18 to 65 years. Patients were excluded if they had other autoimmune diseases, uncontrolled infections, pregnancy or lactation. Diagnosis relied on clinical symptoms, serum thyroxine, TRAb, thyroid ultrasound and orbital computed tomography. Total RNA was extracted using Trizol reagent, and RNA quality was checked on an Agilent 2100 Bioanalyzer. To note about this clonotype: The antigen it binds to is not known. The input lacks base qualities; no much larger clone sits a single base away.

For repertoire sequencing, TCR beta CDR3 regions were amplified from RNA transcripts. The first round of RT-PCR was done with HTBI primers and the Qiagen OneStep RT-PCR kit, and was followed by a second round of multiplex PCR, then size selection and purification. Libraries were sequenced paired-end with 100 bp reads on an Illumina HiSeq2000. The study's own analysis went as follows. SOAPnuke was used to process the reads, throwing out any read that had adapters, had uncalled bases, had a mean Phred below 15, or lacked an exact constant-primer or identifier match. COPE v1.2.5 was used to merge the high-quality paired reads. Unique nucleotide sequences were defined as clonotypes and aligned to IMGT TRB V, D and J references using MiTCR v1.1. The analysis was limited to V-J combinations with a frequency above 0.0001, which together covered approximately 99% of the repertoires. For each V-J combination, a TCR clonal expansion and chaos score was defined as the ratio of F50 clonal expansion to chaos observed in the TCRdist matrix. Welch's t-statistics and random forest were used to narrow the features down to over ten V-J combinations, which were then fed into a naive Bayes classifier. The Morisita-Horn index was used to measure how similar the thyroid and blood repertoires were. TCRdb reprocessed the public reads (quality trimming at Q25 with fastp, clone calling with MiXCR) and kept in-frame beta chains. Each CDR3 protein appears once, grouped with its most common genes and DNA. These V and J calls derive from TCRdb rather than the authors' analysis. The sample includes about 1.1 million distinct CDR3 sequences, with 35% to 40% observed a single time. 11% of the sample goes to the ten largest clones.

Here the chain combines TRBV7-3 and TRBJ2-7; TRBD2 agrees with 7 junctional bases. The material sequenced was peripheral blood or thyroid tissue (not recorded which). The sequence derives from an adult man with Graves' hyperthyroidism. In nucleotides, the sequence is TGTGCCAGCAGCCTCAACCCCCTATTTACTAGCGCCTACGAGCAGTACTTC. Protein translation: CASSLNPLFTSAYEQYF.